This is a list of T cell receptor beta chains from one sample in a study of cytomegalovirus exposure and HLA in healthy donors. Generated by immunoSEQ multiplex PCR, the TCRdb table keeps only in-frame clones and is missing some. Of about 170,000 clones listed, 73% are singletons. Sequencing was performed on PBMCs. The receptors originated from a woman between 18 and 29 years old in good health and CMV-seropositive. Each CDR3 is given with its conserved first and last residue. The order of the fields is V gene, J gene, CDR3 protein.

>TRBV28|TRBJ2-1
CASSSSVGSGAYNEQFF
>TRBV7-9|TRBJ2-2
CASSFRLEDTGELFF
>TRBV4-2|TRBJ2-3
CASSLGARGTDTQYF
>TRBV7-3|TRBJ2-3
CASSLATGDADTQYF
>TRBV4-2|TRBJ1-1
CASSHGDRGTNTEAFF
>TRBV4-1|TRBJ2-7
CASSQVFLGDRDEQYF
>TRBV4-3|TRBJ2-7
CASSHQRGSYEQYF
>TRBV25-1|TRBJ2-5
CASTGEMAQYF
>TRBV2|TRBJ2-3
CASRTSGIPSTDTQYF
>TRBV6-1|TRBJ2-5
CASSETIRDRGRRETQYF
>TRBV6-1|TRBJ1-2
CANFDRTNYGYTF
>TRBV7-9|TRBJ1-6
CASSPKETLSSYNSPLHF
>TRBV5-5|TRBJ1-4
CASSLLTGQNEKLFF
>TRBV9|TRBJ1-4
CASSLRGQGDEKLFF
>TRBV5-1|TRBJ1-1
CASSENAEAFF
>TRBV5-1|TRBJ2-2
CASSFSASGGAKNTGELFF
>TRBV30|TRBJ2-2
CAYHQAGGTSTGELFF
>TRBV30|TRBJ1-5
CASQGYEPQHF
>TRBV29-1|TRBJ2-3
CSTGQGAMTDTQYF
>TRBV7-2|TRBJ1-5
CASSATGFSNQPQHF
>TRBV19|TRBJ1-2
CASSIGPGAYGYTF
>TRBV5-1|TRBJ1-1
CASSLERGGNTEAFF
>TRBV7-6|TRBJ1-1
CASSLSRGGYTEAFF
>TRBV18|TRBJ2-3
CASSPPRTGILDTQYF
>TRBV7-3|TRBJ1-6
CASSFVGQVIINSPLHF
>TRBV6-5|TRBJ2-7
CASRRRNEQYF
>TRBV7-6|TRBJ2-5
CASSLRGGEETQYF
>TRBV25-1|TRBJ1-2
CASSDHQGNDYGYTF
>TRBV10-2|TRBJ1-6
CASSQRTGEISPLHF
>TRBV30|TRBJ1-6
CAWTANREGSPLHF
>TRBV7-2|TRBJ2-5
CASNPPSGVLQETQYF
>TRBV7-6|TRBJ2-3
CASSPTAEGRASTDTQYF
>TRBV5-1|TRBJ2-5
CASSLNLAGASAQYF
>TRBV10-3|TRBJ2-3
CAISEVLAGGSDTQYF
>TRBV28|TRBJ2-2
CASRRGVTGELFF
>TRBV20-1|TRBJ2-5
CSVGVETQYF
>TRBV30|TRBJ2-1
CAWSDGLAGGGNEQFF
>TRBV7-2|TRBJ2-7
CASSGTGRSSYEQYF
>TRBV4-1|TRBJ1-3
CASSHPGTGGYSSGNTIYF
>TRBV5-4|TRBJ2-3
CASSLGGLAASGQYF
>TRBV9|TRBJ1-1
CASSPKPRQMNTEAFF
>TRBV11-3|TRBJ2-2
CASSPQQGLGHTGELFF
>TRBV5-4|TRBJ1-2
CASSSGGDRYGYTF
>TRBV5-4|TRBJ2-5
CASSLRTSGGSWEQYF
>TRBV5-4|TRBJ2-1
CASSETGGPYNNEQFF
>TRBV5-8|TRBJ2-5
CASSLSWDSWETQYF
>TRBV4-3|TRBJ2-1
CASSQTRSSYNEQFF
>TRBV10-3|TRBJ2-2
CAISGTGTENTGELFF
>TRBV6-1|TRBJ1-5
CASNMGPNQPQHF
>TRBV7-2|TRBJ2-3
CASSLVGTGPDTQYF
>TRBV19|TRBJ1-3
CASSIEGAIGNTIYF
>TRBV7-2|TRBJ2-7
CASSSWTGSNEQYF
>TRBV12-5|TRBJ2-3
CASGLLQTSTDTQYF
>TRBV7-8|TRBJ2-1
CASSLRSVDRGKGEQFF
>TRBV2|TRBJ1-1
CASSEWDRATQAFF
>TRBV18|TRBJ1-2
CASSRTGLEEGYTF